The sequence of this T cell receptor (beta chain) was determined in a study of blood T cell repertoires in COVID-19. Study overall: The origin of the acute and convalescent COVID-19 samples was the United States, Italy and Spain. In each case, the material was cDNA or gDNA derived from T cells, B-cell-depleted T cells, or PBMCs.

The CDR3 covers 16 residues. Germline CDR1 is SGDLS and CDR2 is YYNGEE. The V gene end was trimmed by 0 bases and the J gene end by 8 bases; junction bases not matched to a gene: 6. Authors' analysis steps: Researchers report that nucleated cell counts were estimated from reference gene primer amplification. Using immunoSEQ multiplex PCR, the repertoire was profiled, and TCRdb retains in-frame clones only, with some absent. D and trimming were read from the DNA, whereas the V and J calls and clone size are those reported in that table. The profile shows 140,000 or so clones, 80% to 90% of them singletons.

The sequence came from an older woman with active COVID-19. The chain uses TRBV9 and TRBJ2-1, with TRBD1 matching over 12 bases. The sample taken for sequencing was peripheral blood. The CDR3 coding sequence is TGTGCCAGCAGCGTAGTTGGGACAGGGGGCGTAGATGAGCAGTTCTTC. Its translation: CASSVVGTGGVDEQFF.